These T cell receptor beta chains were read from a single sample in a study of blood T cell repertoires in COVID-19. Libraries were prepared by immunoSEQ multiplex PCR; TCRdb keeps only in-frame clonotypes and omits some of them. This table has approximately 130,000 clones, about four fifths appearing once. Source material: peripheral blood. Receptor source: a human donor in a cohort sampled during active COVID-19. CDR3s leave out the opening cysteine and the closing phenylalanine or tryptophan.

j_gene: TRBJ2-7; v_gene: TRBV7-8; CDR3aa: ASSLRDSTYEQY
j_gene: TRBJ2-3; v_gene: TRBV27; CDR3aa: ASSLTGFGPDTQY
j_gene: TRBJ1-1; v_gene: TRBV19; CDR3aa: ASSTRQGAAF
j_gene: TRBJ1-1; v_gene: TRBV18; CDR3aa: ASSPVGGITEAF
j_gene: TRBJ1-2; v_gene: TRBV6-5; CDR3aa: ASSLEGVLNGYT
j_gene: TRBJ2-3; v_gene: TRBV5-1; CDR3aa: ASASGGLTDTQY
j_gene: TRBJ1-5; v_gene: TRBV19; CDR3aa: ASSIVTGGNQPQH
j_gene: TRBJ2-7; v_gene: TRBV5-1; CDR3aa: ASSLIGGRLHEQY
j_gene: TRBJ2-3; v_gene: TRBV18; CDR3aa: ASSPAPGGDTQY
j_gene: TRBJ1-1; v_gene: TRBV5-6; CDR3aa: ASSFALTQAF
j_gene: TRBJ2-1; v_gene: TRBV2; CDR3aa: ATIEPGTINEQF
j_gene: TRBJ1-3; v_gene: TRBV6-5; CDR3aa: ASRSGLAGNTIY
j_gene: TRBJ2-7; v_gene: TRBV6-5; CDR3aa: ASTRGGASYEQY
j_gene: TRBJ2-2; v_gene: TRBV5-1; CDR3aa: ASSLAGGNTGELF
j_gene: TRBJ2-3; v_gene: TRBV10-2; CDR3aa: ASSESYRTGAADTQY
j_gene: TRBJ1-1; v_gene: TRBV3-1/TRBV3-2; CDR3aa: ASSPTVNTEAF
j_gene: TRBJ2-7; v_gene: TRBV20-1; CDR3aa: SAENSYEQY
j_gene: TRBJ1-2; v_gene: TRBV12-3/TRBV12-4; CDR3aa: ASSFGVVGYT
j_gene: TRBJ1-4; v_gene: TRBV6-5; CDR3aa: ASNRANEKLF
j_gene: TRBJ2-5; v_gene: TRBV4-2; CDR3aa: ASSRPGTSGEETQY
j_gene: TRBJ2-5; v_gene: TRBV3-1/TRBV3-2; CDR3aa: ASSQDTGGVETQY
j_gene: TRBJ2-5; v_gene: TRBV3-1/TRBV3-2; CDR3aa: ASSLNPKSERGKQETQY
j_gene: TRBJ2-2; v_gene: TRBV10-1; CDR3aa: ASGNFPLAGANTGELF